A selection of T cell receptor beta chains follows, all from one sample in a study of Ad26.COV2.S vaccination and SARS-CoV-2 variants. Only in-frame clones appear in the TCRdb table, and some are missing; sequencing was by immunoSEQ multiplex PCR. The profile shows about 350,000 clones, more than 75% of them singletons. Sequencing was performed on peripheral blood, taken in a trial of Ad26.COV2.S vaccine versus placebo. These receptors originate from a person aged 18-65 years who received the Ad26.COV2.S COVID-19 vaccine or a placebo. CDR3s include the opening cysteine and the closing phenylalanine or tryptophan. The D gene is left open where the match is weak. Clone size is given for some rows only: seen once, a few or many times, or a class if the clone is expanded.

v_gene	d_gene	j_gene	abundance	CDR3aa	CDR3nt
TRBV27	-	TRBJ2-7	-	CASSLMGGSYEQYF	TGTGCCAGCAGTTTAATGGGGGGCTCCTACGAGCAGTACTTC
TRBV11-3	-	TRBJ2-3	once	CASSVGRTDTQYF	TGTGCCAGCTCAGTAGGCCGCACAGATACGCAGTATTTT
TRBV28	-	TRBJ2-3	-	CASRQNTDTQYF	TGTGCCAGCAGGCAGAACACAGATACGCAGTATTTT
TRBV5-1	-	TRBJ2-3	-	CASSLEAPHTQYF	TGCGCCAGCAGCTTGGAGGCTCCCCATACGCAGTATTTT
TRBV6-5	TRBD2	TRBJ2-7	-	CASSYSGLAGHYEQYF	TGTGCCAGCAGTTACTCTGGGCTAGCGGGCCACTACGAGCAGTACTTC
TRBV2	TRBD2	TRBJ2-1	-	CASGRDYIVDEQFF	TGTGCCAGCGGCCGGGACTATATCGTTGATGAGCAGTTCTTC
TRBV7-9	-	TRBJ1-4	-	CASSFYLF	TGTGCCAGCAGCTTTTACCTTTTT
TRBV18	-	TRBJ1-3	-	CASSPSGSSFGNTIYF	TGTGCCAGCTCACCGTCAGGGTCTTCGTTTGGAAACACCATATATTTT
TRBV10-3	-	TRBJ2-7	-	CAISESSEQYF	TGTGCCATCAGTGAGTCTTCCGAGCAGTACTTC
TRBV9	-	TRBJ2-7	-	CASSVGNTYEQYF	TGTGCCAGCAGCGTTGGTAACACCTACGAGCAGTACTTC
TRBV5-6	TRBD1	TRBJ2-3	-	CASSPTALWTGETDTQYF	TGTGCCAGCAGCCCAACCGCTTTGTGGACAGGGGAGACAGATACGCAGTATTTT
TRBV5-8	-	TRBJ2-3	few	CASSPGGEQYF	TGTGCCAGCAGCCCTGGAGGCGAGCAGTATTTT
TRBV12-3/TRBV12-4	-	TRBJ1-1	few	CASSPGRNTEAFF	TGTGCCAGCAGTCCGGGTCGGAACACTGAAGCTTTCTTT
TRBV7-8	-	TRBJ2-7	-	CASSLRDLDGGQYF	TGTGCCAGCAGCTTAAGGGACCTGGATGGGGGGCAGTACTTC